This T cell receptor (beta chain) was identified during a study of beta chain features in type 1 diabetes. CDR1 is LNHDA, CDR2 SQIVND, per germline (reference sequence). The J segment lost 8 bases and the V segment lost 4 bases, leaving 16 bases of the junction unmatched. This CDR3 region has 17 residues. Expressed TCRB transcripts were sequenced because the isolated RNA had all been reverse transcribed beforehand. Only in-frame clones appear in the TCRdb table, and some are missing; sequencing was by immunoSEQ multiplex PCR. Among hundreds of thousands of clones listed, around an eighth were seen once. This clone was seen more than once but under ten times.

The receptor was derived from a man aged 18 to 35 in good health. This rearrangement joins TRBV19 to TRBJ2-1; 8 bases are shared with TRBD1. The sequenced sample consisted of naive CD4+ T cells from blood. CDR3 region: CASSTLGQGSRGDEQFF. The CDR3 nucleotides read TGTGCCAGTAGTACCCTCGGACAGGGCAGTCGCGGCGATGAGCAGTTCTTC.